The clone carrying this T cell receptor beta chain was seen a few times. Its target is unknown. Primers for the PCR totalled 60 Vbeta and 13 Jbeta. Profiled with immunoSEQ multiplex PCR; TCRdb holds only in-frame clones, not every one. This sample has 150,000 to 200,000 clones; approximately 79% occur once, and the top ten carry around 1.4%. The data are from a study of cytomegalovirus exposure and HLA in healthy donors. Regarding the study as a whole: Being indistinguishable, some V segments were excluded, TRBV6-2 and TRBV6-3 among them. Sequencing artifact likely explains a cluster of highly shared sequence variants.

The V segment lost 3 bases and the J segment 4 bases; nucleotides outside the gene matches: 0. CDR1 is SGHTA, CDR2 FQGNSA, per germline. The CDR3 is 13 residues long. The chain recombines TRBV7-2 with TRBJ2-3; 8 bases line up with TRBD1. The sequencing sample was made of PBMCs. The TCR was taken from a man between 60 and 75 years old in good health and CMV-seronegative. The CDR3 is CASSLDRADTQYF. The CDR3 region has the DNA TGTGCCAGCAGCTTGGACAGGGCAGATACGCAGTATTTT.